This T cell receptor beta chain was sequenced for a study of beta chain features in type 1 diabetes. Findings and limits, study-wide: Compared with healthy donors, patients appeared to share more similar naive, central memory and regulatory TCRB repertoires. Among all four CD4+ subsets, Type 1 diabetes patients had TCRB CDR3s that were moderately but significantly shorter.

The length of the CDR3 is 15 residues. Germline assignment: CDR1 SGHNT and CDR2 YYREEE (reference sequence). V gave up 0 bases and J gave up 1 base, with 10 bases separating them. Expressed TCRB transcripts were sequenced after all isolated RNA was converted to cDNA. The assay was immunoSEQ multiplex PCR, and TCRdb's table has in-frame clones only and misses some. The sample yields about 700,000 clones, about an eighth seen once. This clone was detected a few times. Its specificity is not known. The chain has TRBV5-4 and TRBJ1-1; no firm D call. Sequencing was done on a sample of naive CD4+ T cells from blood. The receptor comes from a man in his late teens or twenties with type 1 diabetes. DNA for the CDR3: TGTGCCAGCAGCTTGGCTACAGCTAGGAACACTGAAGCTTTCTTT. It encodes CASSLATARNTEAFF.